These T cell receptor beta chains were read from a single sample in a study of T cell responses to AZD1222 COVID-19 vaccine. Only in-frame clones appear in the TCRdb table, and some are missing; sequencing was by immunoSEQ multiplex PCR. The sample consists of 90,000 or so clones, roughly nine tenths of them appearing once. The input for sequencing was peripheral blood, taken 28 days after the second AZD1222 dose. All receptors derive from an adult who received the AZD1222 COVID-19 vaccine. CDR3s leave out the opening cysteine and the closing phenylalanine or tryptophan.

cdr3_aa j_call v_call
ASSLWRRAVRPQH TRBJ1-5 TRBV7-3
ASSPSVARPEAF TRBJ1-1 TRBV19
ASSRQGSNSPLH TRBJ1-6 TRBV5-6
ASNMNEDYGYT TRBJ1-2 TRBV19
ASSFVAGGHTDTQY TRBJ2-3 TRBV27
ASSIRSPGVNLNTEAF TRBJ1-1 TRBV19
ATSDSDNYEQY TRBJ2-7 TRBV24-1
ASCERDHQPQH TRBJ1-5 TRBV11-1
ASSMNGQGGTGELF TRBJ2-2 TRBV19
ATSDPTGGRTGELF TRBJ2-2 TRBV24-1
ASSLLSGGAGTDTQY TRBJ2-3 TRBV27
ASSLDGREPYGYT TRBJ1-2 TRBV7-9
AWRKTGLGGNTIY TRBJ1-3 TRBV30
AWSRMTGGRYNEQF TRBJ2-1 TRBV30
ASSFTDVYGYT TRBJ1-2 TRBV7-2
ASSLGTGPGELF TRBJ2-2 TRBV5-4
ASSPLGQNTGELF TRBJ2-2 TRBV7-3
ASSRIGGGNTQY TRBJ2-3 TRBV19
ASSIAGTPNTEAF TRBJ1-1 TRBV7-9
ASSAPTGRAETQY TRBJ2-5 TRBV7-9
ASSWISGGNEQF TRBJ2-1 TRBV11-3
ASSQDRYYGYT TRBJ1-2 TRBV2
ASSLAIEGVGAKNIQY TRBJ2-4 TRBV5-1
ASSFSSNQPQH TRBJ1-5 TRBV5-1